This T cell receptor (beta chain) was identified in a study of T-cell reconstitution after alpha-beta-depleted transplantation in children. The CDR3 is made up of 9 amino acids. Germline values: CDR1 SQVTM, CDR2 ANQGSEA. With 2 bases removed from V and 7 bases from J, the gap between germline ends came to 2 bases. The authors prepared the TCRbeta library with unique molecular identifiers. TCRdb recomputed calls from the PCR reads with MiXCR, one row per CDR3 protein. The repertoire includes about 360,000 distinct CDR3 sequences, 13% of them detected once, and roughly 4.5% sits in the top ten. The sequence derives from a human donor who donated a stem cell graft to a child with Fanconi anemia. The chain combines TRBV29-1 with TRBJ1-2, with unresolved D. This sample comprised PBMCs, obtained from the stem cell graft. Here the CDR3 DNA reads TGCAGCGTTGAACCTGGCTACACCTTC. Its translation: CSVEPGYTF.